Listed below are T cell receptor beta chains from one sample, sequenced in a study of T cells in Graves' hyperthyroidism and ophthalmopathy. Using its own MiXCR run on the multiplex PCR reads, TCRdb lists one record per CDR3 protein. The sample contains approximately 710,000 distinct CDR3 sequences, approximately 15% of which appear only once. The specimen sequenced was blood. The receptors here all came from a man aged 50 or older with Graves' hyperthyroidism. CDR3s leave out the opening cysteine and the closing phenylalanine or tryptophan.

J gene	V gene	CDR3 protein
TRBJ2-7	TRBV30	AWSPPTGDEQY
TRBJ2-1	TRBV12-3/TRBV12-4	ASSSRREHSFNEQF
TRBJ1-4	TRBV15	ATSRGDLSGPTNEKLF
TRBJ2-2	TRBV24-1	ATSGLQVHTGELF
TRBJ2-7	TRBV18	ASSPPGGSYYEQY
TRBJ1-4	TRBV12-3/TRBV12-4	ASSLARVEKLF
TRBJ2-7	TRBV11-1	ASSFGRGAYEQY
TRBJ1-4	TRBV2	ASSGSTGGLGKLF
TRBJ2-7	TRBV6-1	ASSGTGYDEQY
TRBJ2-1	TRBV7-8	ASSDIRGTPNEQF
TRBJ2-2	TRBV2	ASSSTSGRAYVGELF
TRBJ1-1	TRBV3-1	ASSQGHSNTEAF
TRBJ1-1	TRBV10-3	AICGTGTTEAF
TRBJ2-4	TRBV2	ASSERASGYKNIQY